Presented here are 10 T cell receptor beta chains from one specimen sequenced in a study of blood T cell repertoires in COVID-19. Some clones are missing from TCRdb's copy, which holds only in-frame ones; the method was immunoSEQ multiplex PCR. The sample has under 300,000 clones; 75% to 90% are singletons. The sample consisted of PBMCs or T cells enriched from blood (not recorded which). The receptors shown here come from a man in his forties or fifties who had recovered from COVID-19.

The gene calls are TRBV5-1 and TRBJ2-2; tentatively, D is TRBD2 (6 bases). V was pared by 5 bases and J by 4 bases, with 18 bases between. The CDR3 covers 16 residues. Germline V gene sequence: CDR1 SGHRS, CDR2 YFSETQ. The CDR3 nucleotides read TGCGCCAGCAGTAGATCGGGGGATAAAGGCACCGGGGAGCTGTTTTTT. Translated: CASSRSGDKGTGELFF.

This clone was detected once. The rearrangement joins TRBV27 to TRBJ1-2, with D tentatively TRBD1 (5 bases). This CDR3 contains 21 residues. Germline V CDR1 and CDR2: MNHEY, SMNVEV (reference sequence). Trimming left V 5 bases short and J 2 bases short, with 33 bases between. In DNA, the CDR3 is TGTGCCAGCAGTCCCCTCATCCTACGCGTGAAGACAGAAACCGACAACTATGGCTACACCTTC. Translating it yields CASSPLILRVKTETDNYGYTF.

The V gene is TRBV2, the J gene TRBJ1-5, with 7 bases fitting TRBD1. V shed 6 bases, J shed 4 bases, and the junction held 12 bases outside the gene matches. Germline V CDR1 and CDR2: SNHLY, FYNNEI. The CDR3 is 16 amino acids. The CDR3 is CASSQQGRAGNQPQHF. The CDR3 nucleotides are TGTGCCAGCAGCCAACAGGGGCGGGCTGGGAATCAGCCCCAGCATTTT.

The chain is built from TRBV5-1 and TRBJ2-1; 11 bases are shared with TRBD1. After removal of 2 bases from V and 4 bases from J, the junction contained 2 bases not matched to a gene. This CDR3 has 15 residues. The germline gives CDR1 SGHRS, CDR2 YFSETQ. CDR3 sequence reads: CASSFGQGAYNEQFF. The CDR3 nucleotides are TGCGCCAGCAGCTTTGGACAGGGGGCTTACAATGAGCAGTTCTTC.

In its sample, this clone was seen a few times. The chain links TRBV18 to TRBJ2-7; D gene ambiguous. Deletions cut 0 bases from V and 4 bases from J, with 7 bases between. CDR1 and CDR2 from the germline V gene are KGHSH and LQKENI. The CDR3 length is 13 residues. The CDR3, as DNA: TGTGCCAGCTCACCACCGGGCGATTACGAGCAGTACTTC. This encodes CASSPPGDYEQYF.

There are many counts of this clone. This chain connects TRBV6-4 to TRBJ2-3, with unresolved D. This CDR3 is 13 amino acids long. V lost 2 bases and J lost 0, with 3 bases in between. CDR1 MRHNA and CDR2 SNTAGT come from the germline V gene. CDR3 region: CASSDTSTDTQYF. In DNA, the CDR3 is TGTGCCAGCAGTGACACTAGCACAGATACGCAGTATTTT.

The chain is built from TRBV7-9 and TRBJ1-6; 8 bases map to TRBD1. The germline V gene has CDR1 SEHNR and CDR2 FQNEAQ (reference sequence). This CDR3 spans 14 amino acids. V gave up 5 bases and J gave up 9 bases; unmatched junction bases: 6. DNA of the CDR3: TGTGCCAGCAGCGCCCAGGGGGCGCGTTCACCCCTCCACTTT. It specifies CASSAQGARSPLHF.

The V and J genes are TRBV5-1 and TRBJ1-2; D not certain. There are 14 residues in the CDR3. Germline assignment: CDR1 SGHRS and CDR2 YFSETQ. Deletions cut 0 bases from V and 3 bases from J, with 9 bases between. The CDR3 sequence: CASSLEWRYYGYTF. The CDR3 DNA follows: TGCGCCAGCAGCTTGGAATGGAGGTACTATGGCTACACCTTC.

The chain links TRBV5-1 to TRBJ2-7; TRBD2 matches at 14 bases. The germline V gene has CDR1 SGHRS and CDR2 YFSETQ. The CDR3 extends over 19 amino acids. The V and J ends lost 2 bases and 0 bases, in that order; junction bases with no gene match: 10. The CDR3 region has the DNA TGCGCCAGCAGCTTTGTAGGGACTAGCGGGAGTGTAAGCTCCTACGAGCAGTACTTC. Protein product: CASSFVGTSGSVSSYEQYF.

This clone was seen only a few times. This sequence joins TRBV6-4 and TRBJ2-1; 13 positions agree with TRBD2. Germline V gene data show CDR1 as MRHNA and CDR2 as SNTAGT. The V segment lost 6 bases and the J segment 5 bases; nucleotides outside the gene matches: 4. CDR3 length: 15 residues. The CDR3 sequence: CASSRGLAGNNEQFF. CDR3 nucleotide sequence: TGTGCCAGCAGCAGGGGACTAGCGGGGAACAATGAGCAGTTCTTC.